This entry describes one T cell receptor beta chain. Its antigen is undetermined. Sequencing targeted expressed TCRB transcripts, as all isolated RNA had been reverse transcribed. The assay was immunoSEQ multiplex PCR, and TCRdb's table has in-frame clones only and misses some. Of some 290,000 clones in the sample, around 24% were seen once. Without exception, sorted populations had purity beyond 95%. The sample comes from a study of beta chain features in type 1 diabetes. V was trimmed by 5 bases and J by 4 bases, leaving 11 bases between them. This CDR3 has 13 residues. Germline CDR1 and CDR2: SNHLY and FYNNEI. Study-wide findings and caveats: VDJ junctions from patients with type 1 diabetes contained fewer insertions and more deletions. Moderately but significantly shorter TCRB CDR3s were found in Type 1 diabetes patients in all four CD4+ subsets. A potential PCR bias toward shorter templates would be equal in patient and control samples.

This chain connects TRBV2 to TRBJ1-1; no clear D gene. Sequencing input: naive CD4+ T cells from blood. The source of this sequence is a woman aged 30 to 39 with type 1 diabetes. This CDR3 is CASSSDGGTEAFF. As DNA, the CDR3 is TGTGCCAGCAGTTCGGACGGAGGCACTGAAGCTTTCTTT. Combining the CDR3 with reference TRBV2 and TRBJ1-1 gives the whole variable domain EPEVTQTPSHQVTQMGQEVILRCVPISNHLYFYWYRQILGQKVEFLVSFYNNEISEKSEIFDDQFSVERPDGSNFTLKIRSTKLEDSAMYFCASSSDGGTEAFFGQGTRLTVV.